This T cell receptor beta chain was retrieved from a study of blood T cell repertoires in COVID-19. Study in general: The United States, Italy and Spain provided the acute and convalescent COVID-19 samples. PBMCs, B-cell-depleted T cells, or T cells provided the cDNA or gDNA that made up the material.

The CDR3 spans 14 residues. From germline, CDR1 is LGHNT and CDR2 FRNRAP. Germline trimming cut 5 bases from V and 5 bases from J; bases unmatched to any gene: 5. Authors' processing steps: Reference gene primer amplification gave estimated nucleated cell counts. Only in-frame clones appear in the TCRdb table, and some are missing; sequencing was by immunoSEQ multiplex PCR. That table supplies the V and J calls and clone size; D and trimming were determined from the DNA. The table has about 170,000 clones, about 80% seen once. The sequence was obtained from a man in his 70s with active or convalescent COVID-19. This rearrangement joins TRBV12-5 to TRBJ1-1; TRBD1 aligns across 10 bases. Sequencing used peripheral blood. The chain's CDR3 is CASGPDRGSTEAFF. For the CDR3, the DNA is TGTGCTAGTGGTCCGGACAGGGGGTCGACTGAAGCTTTCTTT.